Listed below are T cell receptor beta chains from one sample, sequenced in a study of T cells in Graves' hyperthyroidism and ophthalmopathy. TCRdb recomputed calls from the multiplex PCR reads with MiXCR, one row per CDR3 protein. The top ten clones hold approximately 23% of a sample with more than 300,000 distinct CDR3 sequences, approximately 13% of them seen once. The sample comprised blood. These receptors originate from a woman aged 25 to 39 with Graves' hyperthyroidism. CDR3s include the opening cysteine and the closing phenylalanine or tryptophan. Fields, in order: clone size, J gene, V gene, D gene, CDR3 length, CDR3 DNA, CDR3 protein. A D gene is named only where the DNA matches it firmly. Only some rows state a clone size, as once, few, many or a class for expanded clones.

. TRBJ1-4 TRBV11-2 . 13 TGTGCCAGCAGCTCGGGTCAGGGGGAAAAACTGTTTTTT CASSSGQGEKLFF
many TRBJ2-2 TRBV7-2 . 16 TGTGCCAGCAGCTTACCGGGGGCGCATATTTCCGGGGAGCTGTTTTTT CASSLPGAHISGELFF
once TRBJ1-5 TRBV5-8 . 15 TGTGCCAGCAGCTTGGCCGATGAGGGCAATCAGCCCCAGCATTTT CASSLADEGNQPQHF
few TRBJ1-1 TRBV3-1 . 14 TGTGCCAGCAGCCGAAGACAGGCGAACACTGAAGCTTTCTTT CASSRRQANTEAFF
. TRBJ2-1 TRBV6-2/TRBV6-3 . 16 TGTGCCAGCAGTTACATCCGACGGCAAAGATACAATGAGCAGTTCTTC CASSYIRRQRYNEQFF
. TRBJ1-1 TRBV24-1 . 17 TGTGCCACCAGTGATTCTAAGGTCAGGCTAGCGAACACTGAAGCTTTCTTT CATSDSKVRLANTEAFF
many TRBJ2-1 TRBV12-3/TRBV12-4 . 13 TGTGCCAGCAGTTTAGGACAGCCCAATGAGCAGTTCTTC CASSLGQPNEQFF
. TRBJ1-6 TRBV4-2 . 13 TGTGCCAGCAGCCAAGATTTAAGGTCACCCCTCCACTTT CASSQDLRSPLHF
many TRBJ2-3 TRBV6-5 . 13 TGTGCCAGCAGTTACTCCACAGCAGATACGCAGTATTTT CASSYSTADTQYF
many TRBJ2-1 TRBV7-2 . 13 TGTGCCAGCAGCTATGTAGCACGCACTGAGCAGTTCTTC CASSYVARTEQFF
. TRBJ2-1 TRBV5-4 . 15 TGTGCCAGCAGCTTGGGGGGTTCTACCGGGGGTGAGCAGTTCTTC CASSLGGSTGGEQFF
. TRBJ2-3 TRBV7-2 . 12 TGTGCCAGCAGCTACCCTCGGGATGCGCAGTATTTT CASSYPRDAQYF
. TRBJ2-6 TRBV7-9 . 15 TGTGCCAGCAGCCAAGAGGGATATGGGGCCAACGTCCTGACTTTC CASSQEGYGANVLTF
many TRBJ2-5 TRBV28 TRBD2 15 TGTGCCAGCAGTCTCCGACTAGCGGGACAAGAGACCCAGTACTTC CASSLRLAGQETQYF
. TRBJ2-1 TRBV6-5 TRBD2 16 TGTGCCAGCAGTTACTCCTGGGAGGGGACCTACAATGAGCAGTTCTTC CASSYSWEGTYNEQFF
many TRBJ2-4 TRBV6-2/TRBV6-3 . 16 TGTGCCAGCAGCCCCCGGGGAGCTATAGCCAAAAACATTCAGTACTTC CASSPRGAIAKNIQYF
. TRBJ1-4 TRBV5-8 . 14 TGTGCCAGCACCGCCCGGGCAACTAATGAAAAACTGTTTTTT CASTARATNEKLFF
many TRBJ1-2 TRBV11-2 TRBD1 14 TGTGCCAGCAGCCGAACAGGGGGCCTCGATGGCTACACCTTC CASSRTGGLDGYTF
once TRBJ2-1 TRBV7-3 . 18 TGTGCCAGCAGCTTAAGGGGTGGGGGTATCAGCTCCTACAATGAGCAGTTCTTC CASSLRGGGISSYNEQFF
many TRBJ2-3 TRBV12-3/TRBV12-4 . 15 TGTGCCAGCAGTTTAGGACTTGGGGGCACAGATACGCAGTATTTT CASSLGLGGTDTQYF
many TRBJ1-1 TRBV12-3/TRBV12-4 . 15 TGTGCCAGCAGCCCTAATACAGGAGGGAACACTGAAGCTTTCTTT CASSPNTGGNTEAFF
few TRBJ2-1 TRBV15 . 13 TGTGCCACCAGCAGAGAGGCAGTTTTTGAGCAGTTCTTC CATSREAVFEQFF
many TRBJ1-1 TRBV6-2/TRBV6-3 TRBD1 15 TGTGCCAGCAGTCGCAGGGGGCTCGGAAACACTGAAGCTTTCTTT CASSRRGLGNTEAFF
many TRBJ2-1 TRBV5-1 TRBD1 15 TGCGCCAGCAGCCTGGACAGGGGAAGCCATAGTGAGCAGTTCTTC CASSLDRGSHSEQFF
few TRBJ2-5 TRBV5-1 . 13 TGCGCCAGCAGCTTGACTTTCCAAGAGACCCAGTACTTC CASSLTFQETQYF
few TRBJ2-7 TRBV7-9 . 14 TGTGCCAGCAGCTTTTCAGGACCGGGAGACGAGCAGTACTTC CASSFSGPGDEQYF
. TRBJ2-3 TRBV20-1 . 15 TGCAGTGCTAGGGACCGGCAGGGGAGGCCAGATACGCAGTATTTT CSARDRQGRPDTQYF
few TRBJ2-3 TRBV6-1 . 15 TGTGCCAGCAGTACCCCCCTGGCTGGCACAGATACGCAGTATTTT CASSTPLAGTDTQYF
. TRBJ2-2 TRBV7-2 . 17 TGTGCCAGCAGCTTAGGGCCATACCCGGCTGGAGCCGGGGAGCTGTTTTTT CASSLGPYPAGAGELFF
many TRBJ1-5 TRBV28 . 14 TGTGCCAGCAAGGAGGGGGGTAGCAATCAGCCCCAGCATTTT CASKEGGSNQPQHF
many TRBJ2-1 TRBV12-5 TRBD2 17 TGTGCTAGTGGTTTGGCCTTTCCGATAGCGGGGGTCGATGAGCAGTTCTTC CASGLAFPIAGVDEQFF
few TRBJ2-1 TRBV29-1 TRBD1 17 TGCAGCATGACAGAGGGGGCATATTCTCTCTCCTACAATGAGCAGTTCTTC CSMTEGAYSLSYNEQFF
. TRBJ2-7 TRBV15 . 13 TGTGCCACCAGCAGAGATAGGGAATACGAGCAGTACTTC CATSRDREYEQYF
. TRBJ2-3 TRBV18 TRBD1 17 TGTGCCAGCTCACCACCCACCACAGGGGGGACCGAAGATACGCAGTATTTT CASSPPTTGGTEDTQYF
many TRBJ2-5 TRBV6-1 TRBD1 15 TGTGCCAGTCCGAGGGGGACAGGGGGCCTGGAGACCCAGTACTTC CASPRGTGGLETQYF
many TRBJ2-5 TRBV12-3/TRBV12-4 TRBD2 16 TGTGCCAGCAGTCTTGGACTAGCGGGAGAGCAAGAGACCCAGTACTTC CASSLGLAGEQETQYF
many TRBJ1-5 TRBV28 . 13 TGTGCCAGCATAGACAGGCCCGATCAGCCCCAGCATTTT CASIDRPDQPQHF
many TRBJ2-3 TRBV5-1 . 15 TGCGCCAGCGCTACCGGGGGTTCTAGCACAGATACGCAGTATTTT CASATGGSSTDTQYF
. TRBJ2-5 TRBV19 . 15 TGTGCCAGGTCGGTCGGGACACTTTCCCTGGAGACCCAGTACTTC CARSVGTLSLETQYF
many TRBJ1-1 TRBV2 . 14 TGTGCCAGCAGTGAATCGGCGGGAAACACTGAAGCTTTCTTT CASSESAGNTEAFF
. TRBJ2-1 TRBV24-1 . 13 TGTGCCACCAGTGATGGCGCCCTAGATGAGCAGTTCTTC CATSDGALDEQFF
many TRBJ2-4 TRBV29-1 TRBD1 14 TGCAGCCAAGGACAGGGACTAGCCAAAAACATTCAGTACTTC CSQGQGLAKNIQYF
few TRBJ1-5 TRBV24-1 . 13 TGTGCCACAGCTCGTAGGGGCGGGCAGCCCCAGCATTTT CATARRGGQPQHF
many TRBJ1-2 TRBV20-1 TRBD1 16 TGCAGTGCACCCAACCCGGGACAGGGGAGGGTGGGCGGCTACACCTTC CSAPNPGQGRVGGYTF
many TRBJ1-5 TRBV12-3/TRBV12-4 . 15 TGTGCCAGCAGTTTAGGGAGACGAAGTAATCAGCCCCAGCATTTT CASSLGRRSNQPQHF
many TRBJ2-7 TRBV28 . 14 TGTGCCACCGCCGGGACACACCTCAGCGACGAGCAGTACTTC CATAGTHLSDEQYF
many TRBJ2-5 TRBV28 . 14 TGTGCCAGCAGTTCCCCCTTGAGACTCGAGACCCAGTACTTC CASSSPLRLETQYF
many TRBJ2-3 TRBV6-1 . 13 TGTGCCAGCAGTGTGCGAGTCAAAGATACGCAGTATTTT CASSVRVKDTQYF
. TRBJ2-7 TRBV7-9 . 14 TGTGCCAGCAGCTCCGGGGGCACCGCCTACGAGCAGTACTTC CASSSGGTAYEQYF
many TRBJ2-2 TRBV5-1 . 14 TGCGCCAGCAGCTTGTTTAGGCTTCCCGGGGAGCTGTTTTTT CASSLFRLPGELFF
. TRBJ1-2 TRBV2 . 12 TGTGCCAGCAGTGTCCCCGTAGGGGGCTACACCTTC CASSVPVGGYTF
many TRBJ2-3 TRBV2 . 12 TGTGCCAGCAGGGTCGTCACAGATACGCAGTATTTT CASRVVTDTQYF
many TRBJ2-2 TRBV10-2 . 13 TGCGCCAGCAGTGAGAGGGACACCGGGGAGCTGTTTTTT CASSERDTGELFF
large TRBJ2-7 TRBV11-2 TRBD2 14 TGTGCCAGCAGACCCCCGGGACTAGCTGCTGAGCAGTACTTC CASRPPGLAAEQYF
. TRBJ2-2 TRBV6-4 TRBD2 15 TGTGCCAGCAGTAATAGCGGGAGCGGCACCGGGGAGCTGTTTTTT CASSNSGSGTGELFF
many TRBJ2-7 TRBV20-1 . 13 TGCAGTGCTAGACGGGACATCCCCTACGAGCAGTACTTC CSARRDIPYEQYF
many TRBJ2-7 TRBV18 . 13 TGTGCCAGCTCACCACGACGGGACACCGAGCAGTACTTC CASSPRRDTEQYF